This record covers a single T cell receptor (beta chain). Generated by immunoSEQ multiplex PCR, the TCRdb table keeps only in-frame clones and is missing some. The table lists over 30,000 clones, about 88% of them singletons, with about 1.6% in the top ten. These data are taken from a study of control samples from healthy donors and cancer patients. In germline, CDR1 is MNHEY, CDR2 SVGAGI. The V end lost 0 bases, the J end lost 3 bases, and 15 bases lay between the germline ends. The CDR3 is 16 amino acids. Sequencing was performed on PBMCs. The chain recombines TRBV6-5 with TRBJ2-7; D possibly corresponds to TRBD1 (6 bases). The source of this sequence is a woman between 40 and 50 years old with lung cancer. The CDR3 reads CASSYSAGTHYYEQYF. The CDR3 nucleotides read TGTGCCAGCAGTTACTCGGCCGGGACACACTACTACGAGCAGTACTTC.